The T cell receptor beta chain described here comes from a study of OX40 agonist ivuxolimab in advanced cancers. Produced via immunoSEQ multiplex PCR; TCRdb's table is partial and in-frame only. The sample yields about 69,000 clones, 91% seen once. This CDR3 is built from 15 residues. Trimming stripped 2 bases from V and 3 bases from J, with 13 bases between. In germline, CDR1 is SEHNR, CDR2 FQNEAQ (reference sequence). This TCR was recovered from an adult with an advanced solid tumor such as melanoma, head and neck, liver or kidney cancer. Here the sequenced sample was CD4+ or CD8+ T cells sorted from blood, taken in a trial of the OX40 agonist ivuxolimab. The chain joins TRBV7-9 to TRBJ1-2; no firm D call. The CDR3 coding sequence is TGTGCCAGCAGCTTAAGCTTCTTAGAGGACTATGGCTACACCTTC. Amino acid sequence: CASSLSFLEDYGYTF.